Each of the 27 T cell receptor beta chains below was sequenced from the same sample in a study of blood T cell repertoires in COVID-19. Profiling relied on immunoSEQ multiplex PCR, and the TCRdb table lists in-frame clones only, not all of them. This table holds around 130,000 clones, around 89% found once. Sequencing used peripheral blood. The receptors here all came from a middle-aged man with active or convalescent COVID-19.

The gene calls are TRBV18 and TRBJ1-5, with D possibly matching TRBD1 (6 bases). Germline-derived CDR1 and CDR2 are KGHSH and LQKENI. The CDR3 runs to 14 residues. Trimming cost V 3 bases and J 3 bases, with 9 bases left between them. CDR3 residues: CASSPDRINQPQHF. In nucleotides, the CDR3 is TGTGCCAGCTCACCGGACAGAATCAATCAGCCCCAGCATTTT.

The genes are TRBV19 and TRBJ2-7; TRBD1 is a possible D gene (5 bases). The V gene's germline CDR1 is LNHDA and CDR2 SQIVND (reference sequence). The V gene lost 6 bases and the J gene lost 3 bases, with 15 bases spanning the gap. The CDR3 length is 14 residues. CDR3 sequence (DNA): TGTGCCAGTAGCAACCAGGCAGGGAACTACGAGCAGTACTTC. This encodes CASSNQAGNYEQYF. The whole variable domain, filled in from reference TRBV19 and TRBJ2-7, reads DGGITQSPKYLFRKEGQNVTLSCEQNLNHDAMYWYRQDPGQGLRLIYYSQIVNDFQKGDIAEGYSVSREKKESFPLTVTSAQKNPTAFYLCASSNQAGNYEQYFGPGTRLTVT.

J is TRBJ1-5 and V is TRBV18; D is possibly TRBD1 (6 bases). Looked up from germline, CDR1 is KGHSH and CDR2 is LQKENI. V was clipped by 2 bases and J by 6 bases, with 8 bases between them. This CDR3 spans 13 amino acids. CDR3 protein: CASSPGGLQPQHF. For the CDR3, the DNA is TGTGCCAGCTCACCAGGGGGCCTTCAGCCCCAGCATTTT.

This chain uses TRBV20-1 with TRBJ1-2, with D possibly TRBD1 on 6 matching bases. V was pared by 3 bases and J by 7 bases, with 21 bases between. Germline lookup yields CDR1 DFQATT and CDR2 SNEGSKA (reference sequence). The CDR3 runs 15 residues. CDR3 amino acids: CSASKVDRSTGGYTF. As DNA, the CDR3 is TGCAGTGCTAGTAAGGTCGACAGGTCAACGGGTGGCTACACCTTC.

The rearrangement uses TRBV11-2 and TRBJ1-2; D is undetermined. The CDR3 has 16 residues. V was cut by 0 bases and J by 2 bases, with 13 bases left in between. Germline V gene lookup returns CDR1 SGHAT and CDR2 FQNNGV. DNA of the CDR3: TGTGCCAGCAGCTTAGATTCTGGCACCCCCAACTATGGCTACACCTTC. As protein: CASSLDSGTPNYGYTF.

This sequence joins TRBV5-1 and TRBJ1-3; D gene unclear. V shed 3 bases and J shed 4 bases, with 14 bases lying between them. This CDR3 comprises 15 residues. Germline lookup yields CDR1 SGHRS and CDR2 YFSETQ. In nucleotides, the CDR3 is TGCGCCAGCAGCTCCGGTGGTTTCCTAGGAAACACCATATATTTT. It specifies CASSSGGFLGNTIYF. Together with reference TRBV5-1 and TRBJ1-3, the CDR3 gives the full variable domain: KAGVTQTPRYLIKTRGQQVTLSCSPISGHRSVSWYQQTPGQGLQFLFEYFSETQRNKGNFPGRFSGRQFSNSRSEMNVSTLELGDSALYLCASSSGGFLGNTIYFGEGSWLTVV.

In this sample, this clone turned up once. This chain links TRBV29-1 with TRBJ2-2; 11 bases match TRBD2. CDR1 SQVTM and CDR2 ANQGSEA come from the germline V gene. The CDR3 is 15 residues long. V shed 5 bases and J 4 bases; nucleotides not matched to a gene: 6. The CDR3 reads CSVLAGGYFTGELFF. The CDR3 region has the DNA TGCAGCGTTCTAGCGGGAGGCTACTTCACCGGGGAGCTGTTTTTT.

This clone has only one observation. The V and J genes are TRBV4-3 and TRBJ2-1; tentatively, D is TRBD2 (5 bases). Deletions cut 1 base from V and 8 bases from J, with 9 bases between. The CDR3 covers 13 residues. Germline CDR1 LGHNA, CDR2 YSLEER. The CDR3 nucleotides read TGCGCCAGCAGCCAAGCCCTAGCCTATGAGCAGTTCTTC. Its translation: CASSQALAYEQFF.

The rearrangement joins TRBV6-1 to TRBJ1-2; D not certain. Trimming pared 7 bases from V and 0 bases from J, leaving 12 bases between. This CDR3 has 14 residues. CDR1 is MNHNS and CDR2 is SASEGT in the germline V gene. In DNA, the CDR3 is TGTGCCAGCACTGGGCCACCCTCTAACTATGGCTACACCTTC. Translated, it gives CASTGPPSNYGYTF.

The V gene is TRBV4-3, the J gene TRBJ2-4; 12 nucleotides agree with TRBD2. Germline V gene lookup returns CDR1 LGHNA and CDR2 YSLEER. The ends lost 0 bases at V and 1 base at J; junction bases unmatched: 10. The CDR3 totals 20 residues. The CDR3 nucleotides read TGCGCCAGCAGCCAAGATGGCGCTAGCGGGGGGGCCGAGGCCAAAAACATTCAGTACTTC. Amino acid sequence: CASSQDGASGGAEAKNIQYF.

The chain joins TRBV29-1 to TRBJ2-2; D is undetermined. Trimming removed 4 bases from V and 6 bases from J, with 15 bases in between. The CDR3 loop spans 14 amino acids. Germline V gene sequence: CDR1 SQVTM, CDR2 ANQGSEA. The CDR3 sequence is CSVASDPLAGELFF. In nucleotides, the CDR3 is TGCAGCGTTGCTTCAGATCCTCTCGCCGGGGAGCTGTTTTTT.

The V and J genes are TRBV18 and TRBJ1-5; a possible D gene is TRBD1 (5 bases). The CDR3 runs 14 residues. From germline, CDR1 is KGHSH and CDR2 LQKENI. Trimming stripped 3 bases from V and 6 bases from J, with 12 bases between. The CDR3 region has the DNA TGTGCCAGCTCACCGGAGGGGCAAGGTCAGCCCCAGCATTTT. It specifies CASSPEGQGQPQHF.

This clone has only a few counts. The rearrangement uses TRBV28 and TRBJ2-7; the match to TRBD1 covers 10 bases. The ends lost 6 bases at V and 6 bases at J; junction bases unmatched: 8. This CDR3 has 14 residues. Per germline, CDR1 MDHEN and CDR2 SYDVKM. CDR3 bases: TGTGCCAGCAGCCGGGGACAGGGGACAGTCGAGCAGTACTTC. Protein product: CASSRGQGTVEQYF.

This chain's CDR3 is CATSDPQGRATGELFF. CDR3 nucleotide sequence: TGTGCCACCAGTGATCCACAGGGTAGGGCCACCGGGGAGCTGTTTTTT. The chain combines TRBV24-1 with TRBJ2-2; a weak D match, TRBD1 (6 bases). Germline loops: CDR1 KGHDR, CDR2 SFDVKD. The CDR3 length is 16 residues. V gave up 3 bases and J gave up 4 bases, with 14 bases separating them.

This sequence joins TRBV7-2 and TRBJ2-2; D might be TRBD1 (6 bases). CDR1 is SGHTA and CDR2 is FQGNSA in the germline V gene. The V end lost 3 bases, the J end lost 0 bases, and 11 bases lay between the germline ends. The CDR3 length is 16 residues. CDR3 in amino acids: CASSLSQGANTGELFF. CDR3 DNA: TGTGCCAGCAGCTTGTCACAGGGTGCGAACACCGGGGAGCTGTTTTTT.

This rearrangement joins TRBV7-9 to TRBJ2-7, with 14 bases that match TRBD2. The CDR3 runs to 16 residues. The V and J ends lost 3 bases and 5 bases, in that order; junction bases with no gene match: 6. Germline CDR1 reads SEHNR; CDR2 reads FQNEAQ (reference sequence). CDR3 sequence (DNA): TGTGCCAGCAGCTTGTGGACTAGCGGGAGGTCCAACGAGCAGTACTTC. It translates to CASSLWTSGRSNEQYF.

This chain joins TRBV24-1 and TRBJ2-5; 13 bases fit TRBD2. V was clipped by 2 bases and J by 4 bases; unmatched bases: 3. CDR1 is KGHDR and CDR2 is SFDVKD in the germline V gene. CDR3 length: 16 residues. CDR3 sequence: CATSDSGLAGPETQYF. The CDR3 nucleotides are TGTGCCACCAGTGATTCGGGACTAGCGGGGCCAGAGACCCAGTACTTC.

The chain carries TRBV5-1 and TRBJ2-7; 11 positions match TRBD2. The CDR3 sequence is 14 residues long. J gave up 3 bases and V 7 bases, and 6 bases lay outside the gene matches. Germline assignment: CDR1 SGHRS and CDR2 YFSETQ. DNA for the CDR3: TGCGCCAGCGCGCAGGGGACTAGCGGCTACGAGCAGTACTTC. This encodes CASAQGTSGYEQYF.

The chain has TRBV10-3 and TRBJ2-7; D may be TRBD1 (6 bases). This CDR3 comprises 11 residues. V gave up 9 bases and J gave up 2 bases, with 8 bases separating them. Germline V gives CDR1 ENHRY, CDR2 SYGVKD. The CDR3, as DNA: TGTGCCATACAGGGTACCTACGAGCAGTACTTC. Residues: CAIQGTYEQYF.

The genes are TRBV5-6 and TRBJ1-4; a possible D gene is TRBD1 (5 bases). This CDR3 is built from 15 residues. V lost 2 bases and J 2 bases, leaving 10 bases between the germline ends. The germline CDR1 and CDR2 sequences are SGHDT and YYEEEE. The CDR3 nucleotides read TGTGCCAGCAGCTTTCGACAGACCACTAATGAAAAACTGTTTTTT. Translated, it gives CASSFRQTTNEKLFF.

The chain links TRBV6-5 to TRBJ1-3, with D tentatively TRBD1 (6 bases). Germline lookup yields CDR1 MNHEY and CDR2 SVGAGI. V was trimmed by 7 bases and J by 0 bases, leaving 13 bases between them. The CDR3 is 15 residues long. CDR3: CASTLWTASGNTIYF. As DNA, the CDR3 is TGTGCCAGCACCCTTTGGACAGCCTCTGGAAACACCATATATTTT.

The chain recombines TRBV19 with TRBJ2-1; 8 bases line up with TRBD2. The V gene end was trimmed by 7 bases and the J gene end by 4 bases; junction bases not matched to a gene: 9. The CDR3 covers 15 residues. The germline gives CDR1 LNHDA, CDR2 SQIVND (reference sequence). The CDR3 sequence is CASTVSGGHYNEQFF. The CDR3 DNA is TGTGCCAGTACCGTGAGCGGGGGTCATTACAATGAGCAGTTCTTC.

The CDR3 DNA is TGTGCCACCGGGACAGGGTTGGTCGGGAACACCGGGGAGCTGTTTTTT. Translating it yields CATGTGLVGNTGELFF. The V gene is TRBV19, the J gene TRBJ2-2; 9 nucleotides line up with TRBD1. This CDR3 is built from 16 residues. The junction had 10 bases not matched to a gene; V was cut back by 10 bases and J by 1 base. Germline values: CDR1 LNHDA, CDR2 SQIVND (reference sequence).

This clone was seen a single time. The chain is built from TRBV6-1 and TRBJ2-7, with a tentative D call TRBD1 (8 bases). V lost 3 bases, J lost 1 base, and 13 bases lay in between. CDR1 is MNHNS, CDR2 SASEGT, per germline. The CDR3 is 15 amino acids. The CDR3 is CASSERGTGSYEQYF. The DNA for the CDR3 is TGTGCCAGCAGTGAGCGGGGGACAGGATCCTACGAGCAGTACTTC.

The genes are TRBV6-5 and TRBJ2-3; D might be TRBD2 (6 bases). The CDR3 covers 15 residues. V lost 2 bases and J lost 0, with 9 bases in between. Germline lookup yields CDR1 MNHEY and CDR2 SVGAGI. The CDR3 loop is CASSYARGSTDTQYF. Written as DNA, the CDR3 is TGTGCCAGCAGTTACGCGCGGGGCAGCACAGATACGCAGTATTTT.

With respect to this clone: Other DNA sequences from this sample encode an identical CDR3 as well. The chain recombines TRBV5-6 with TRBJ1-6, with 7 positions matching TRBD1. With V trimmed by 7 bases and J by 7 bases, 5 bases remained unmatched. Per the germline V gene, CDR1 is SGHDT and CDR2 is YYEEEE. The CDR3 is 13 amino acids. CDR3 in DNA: TGTGCCAGCCGGGACAGAGGGAATTCACCCCTCCACTTT. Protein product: CASRDRGNSPLHF.

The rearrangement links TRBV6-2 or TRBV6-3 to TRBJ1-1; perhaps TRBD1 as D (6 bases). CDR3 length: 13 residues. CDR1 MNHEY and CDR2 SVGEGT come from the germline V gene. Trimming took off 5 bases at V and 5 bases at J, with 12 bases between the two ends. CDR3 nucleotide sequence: TGTGCCAGCAGTACAGGGAGGGGGACTGAAGCTTTCTTT. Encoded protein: CASSTGRGTEAFF.